The clone carrying this TCR beta chain was found a few times. The germline gives CDR1 SGHTA, CDR2 FQGNSA. With V trimmed by 4 bases and J by 2 bases, 3 bases remained unmatched. The CDR3 totals 16 residues. The protocol was immunoSEQ multiplex PCR, while the TCRdb copy is restricted to in-frame clones and leaves out a portion. The data show about 24,000 clones, with approximately 90% seen just once and over 9.5% held by the top ten. This specimen belongs to a study of blood T cell repertoires in COVID-19. This rearrangement joins TRBV7-2 to TRBJ2-3; 13 bases are shared with TRBD2. This receptor was taken from an older man with acute or convalescent COVID-19. Sequenced: peripheral blood. The CDR3 sequence: CASSSGTSGTTDTQYF. The DNA for the CDR3 is TGTGCCAGCAGCTCCGGGACTAGCGGGACCACAGATACGCAGTATTTT.